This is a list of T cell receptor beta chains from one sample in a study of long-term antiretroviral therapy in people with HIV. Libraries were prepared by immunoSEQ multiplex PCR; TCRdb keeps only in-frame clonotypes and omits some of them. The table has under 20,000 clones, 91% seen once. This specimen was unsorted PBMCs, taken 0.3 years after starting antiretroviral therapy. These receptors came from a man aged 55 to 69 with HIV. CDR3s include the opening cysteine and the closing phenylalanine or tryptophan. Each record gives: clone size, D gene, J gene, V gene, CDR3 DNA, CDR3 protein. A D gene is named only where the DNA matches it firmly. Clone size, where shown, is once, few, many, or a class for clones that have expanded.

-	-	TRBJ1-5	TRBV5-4	TGTGCCAGCAGCTTGGCCGGGGGGAATCAGCCCCAGCATTTT	CASSLAGGNQPQHF
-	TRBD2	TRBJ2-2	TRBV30	TGTAGTACGGAGCGGGAGATCTCGGGCGGGGAGCTGTTTTTT	CSTEREISGGELFF
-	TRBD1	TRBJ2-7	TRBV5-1	TGCGCCAGCAGCCCGGACAGGGCACTTGGTGAGCAGTACTTC	CASSPDRALGEQYF
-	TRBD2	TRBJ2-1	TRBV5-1	TGCGCCAGCAGCTTAGCACTAGCGGGAGTCCATGAGCAGTTCTTC	CASSLALAGVHEQFF
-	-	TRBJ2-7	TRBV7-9	TGTGCCAGCAGCTTATCAGGGGTAAGACGGTCCGAGCAGTACTTC	CASSLSGVRRSEQYF
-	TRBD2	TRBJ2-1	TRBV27	TGTGCCAGCAGCAAATACGGCAGCGGGAGGGCCGTTGAGCAGTTCTTC	CASSKYGSGRAVEQFF
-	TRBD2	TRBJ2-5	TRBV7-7	TGTGCCAGCAGCTTAGACAGCGGGAGGGGAGGAGAGACCCAGTACTTC	CASSLDSGRGGETQYF
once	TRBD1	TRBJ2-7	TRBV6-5	TGTGCCAGCAGTTACTCGACCCAACGACAGGGTGGCGAGCAGTACTTC	CASSYSTQRQGGEQYF
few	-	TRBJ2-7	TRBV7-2	TGTGCCAGCAGCTTAAGGTGGGAAGGGGGCGAGCAGTACTTC	CASSLRWEGGEQYF
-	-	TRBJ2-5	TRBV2	TGTGCCAGCTCCCAAGGGACCCAGTACTTC	CASSQGTQYF
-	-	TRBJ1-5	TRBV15	TGTGCCACCAGCAGAGCTTCAGGGGACAATCAGCCCCAGCATTTT	CATSRASGDNQPQHF
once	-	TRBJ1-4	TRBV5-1	TGCGCCAGCAGCCAAGGGACGGCCGAGGATGGAAAACTGTTTTTT	CASSQGTAEDGKLFF
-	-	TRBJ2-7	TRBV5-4	TGTGCCAGCAGGAGGACCTCGAGCAACGAGCAGTACTTC	CASRRTSSNEQYF
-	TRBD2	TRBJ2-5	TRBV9	TGTGCCAGCAGCCTAACGGGGGGACAAGAGACCCAGTACTTC	CASSLTGGQETQYF
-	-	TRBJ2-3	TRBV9	TGTGCCAGCAGCGTATTGGCAGGGTCAACTGATACGCAGTATTTT	CASSVLAGSTDTQYF
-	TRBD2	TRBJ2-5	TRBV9	TGTGCCAGCAGCGTAGGGGCTAGCGGGGGGCACCAAGAGACCCAGTACTTC	CASSVGASGGHQETQYF
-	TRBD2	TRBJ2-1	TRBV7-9	TGTGCCAGCAGACCAGCGGGAGGTGGCATGTTCTTC	CASRPAGGGMFF
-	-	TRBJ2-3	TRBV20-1	TGCAATCCGACTAGGTCGGATACGCAGTATTTT	CNPTRSDTQYF
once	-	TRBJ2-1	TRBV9	TGTGCCAGCAGCGATGTCTCCTACAATGAGCAGTTCTTC	CASSDVSYNEQFF
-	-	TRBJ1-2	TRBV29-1	TGCAGCGTTGAATTGGGAGGGAACGATAACTATGGCTACACCTTC	CSVELGGNDNYGYTF
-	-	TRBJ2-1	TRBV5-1	TGCGCCAGCAGCGGGGACGGCTCCTACAATGAGCAGTTCTTC	CASSGDGSYNEQFF
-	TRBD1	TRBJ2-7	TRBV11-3	TGTGCCAGCACGTCGACAGGGAGCTTTTATGGCGAGCAGTACTTC	CASTSTGSFYGEQYF
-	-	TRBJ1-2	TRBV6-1	TGTGCCAGCAGTGAAGGACCGACAGTCTATGGCTACACCTTC	CASSEGPTVYGYTF
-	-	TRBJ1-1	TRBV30	TGTGCCTGGAGTCTGGGGGGGAGAAACACTGAAGCTTTCTTT	CAWSLGGRNTEAFF
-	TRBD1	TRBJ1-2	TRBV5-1	TGCGCCAGCAGCTCGACAGGGTCGCACTATGGCTACACCTTC	CASSSTGSHYGYTF
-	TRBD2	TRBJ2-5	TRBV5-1	TGCGCCAGCAGCTTGGGGACTAGCGGGGTAGAGACCCAGTACTTC	CASSLGTSGVETQYF
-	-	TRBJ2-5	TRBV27	TGTGCCAGCAGTATCAGGAGGACAGAGCAAGAGACCCAGTACTTC	CASSIRRTEQETQYF
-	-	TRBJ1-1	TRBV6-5	TGTGCCAGCAGTTTATATATGAACACTGAAGCTTTCTTT	CASSLYMNTEAFF
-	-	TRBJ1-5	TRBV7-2	TGTGCCAGCAGCTTGGGGAGTCTCAATCAGCCCCAGCATTTT	CASSLGSLNQPQHF
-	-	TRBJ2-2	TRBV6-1	TGTGCCAGCAGGATCGCGGGATACAACACCGGGGAGCTGTTTTTT	CASRIAGYNTGELFF
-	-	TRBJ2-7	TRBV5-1	TGCGCCAGCAGCCAGCCGGATGCATCCTACGAGCAGTACTTC	CASSQPDASYEQYF
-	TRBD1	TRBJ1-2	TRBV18	TGTGCCAGCTCACCACTGCTTGGACAGGGAGTGGATGGCTACACCTTC	CASSPLLGQGVDGYTF
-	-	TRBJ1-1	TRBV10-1	TGCGCCAGCAGCCAAGGAGCGAACACTGAAGCTTTCTTT	CASSQGANTEAFF
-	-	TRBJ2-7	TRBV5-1	TGCGCCAGCAGCTTGGGACTGCCCGGGGGGCAGTACTTC	CASSLGLPGGQYF
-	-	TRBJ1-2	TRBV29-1	TGCAGCGCGACGTGGGGGGGCCGGCACGGCTACACCTTC	CSATWGGRHGYTF
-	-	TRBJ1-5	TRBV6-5	TGTGCCAGCACAGGTATCAATCAGCCCCAGCATTTT	CASTGINQPQHF
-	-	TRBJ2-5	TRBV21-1	TGTGCCAGCAGCAAAGGCCGCAGGGGGGAGACCCAGTACTTC	CASSKGRRGETQYF
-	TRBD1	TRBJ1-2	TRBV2	TGTGCCAGCATCCCCTGGGGGACAGGGGGATATGGCTACACCTTC	CASIPWGTGGYGYTF
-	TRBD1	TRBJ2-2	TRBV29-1	TGCAGCGTTTCGCCGGGACAGGGGAGAACCGGGGAGCTGTTTTTT	CSVSPGQGRTGELFF
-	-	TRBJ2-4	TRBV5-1	TGCGCCAGCAGAACTACAGGAGGAGCCAAAAACATTCAGTACTTC	CASRTTGGAKNIQYF
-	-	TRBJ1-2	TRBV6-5	TGTGCCAGCAGTTATCAGGGTTCTAACTATGGCTGCACCTTC	CASSYQGSNYGCTF
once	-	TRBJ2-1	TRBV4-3	TGCGCCAGCAGCCAAGATCTAACCCCCCGGTCGCGGTTCTTC	CASSQDLTPRSRFF
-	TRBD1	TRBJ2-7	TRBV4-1	TGCGCCAGCAGCCAAGATGGGACAGGGGTCTTTCGCGAATACTTC	CASSQDGTGVFREYF
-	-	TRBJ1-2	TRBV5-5	TGTGCCAGCAGCTTGGACTTCAGCTTTTATGGGTATGGCTACACCTTC	CASSLDFSFYGYGYTF
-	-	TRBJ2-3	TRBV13	TGTGCCAGCAGCCAAGACTCCATTCGCACAGATACGCAGTATTTT	CASSQDSIRTDTQYF
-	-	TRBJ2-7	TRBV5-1	TGCGCCAGTCGCCTAGCGTACACCGACTCCTACGAGCAGTACTTC	CASRLAYTDSYEQYF
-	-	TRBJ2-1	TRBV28	TGTGCCAGCAGCCCTTGGGCGGACAATACCGATGAGCAGTTCTTC	CASSPWADNTDEQFF
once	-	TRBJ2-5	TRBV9	TGTGCCAGCAGCGTAGCAGGCAGGGGTGGTCGGGAGACCCAGTACTTC	CASSVAGRGGRETQYF
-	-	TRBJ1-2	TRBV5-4	TGTGCCAGCAGCCCAGTAGGGGCTGATAACTATGGCTACACCTTC	CASSPVGADNYGYTF
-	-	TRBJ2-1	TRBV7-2	TGTGCCAGCAGCTTAGTGGGTAGCGATTACAATGAGCAGTTCTTC	CASSLVGSDYNEQFF
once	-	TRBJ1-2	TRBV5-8	TGTGCCAGCAGCTTGAAGGTCGATAATGGGAGAGGCTACACCTTC	CASSLKVDNGRGYTF
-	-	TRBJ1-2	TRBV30	TGTGCCTCCCCCCGGGGTGACGGCTACACCTTC	CASPRGDGYTF
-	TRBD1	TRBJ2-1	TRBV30	TGTGCCCGGGACAGGGGATCTTACAATGAGCAGTTCTTC	CARDRGSYNEQFF
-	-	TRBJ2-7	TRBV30	TGTGCCTTATCCGCCGGGGGCGGCCACGAGCAGTACTTC	CALSAGGGHEQYF